This passage covers 9 T cell receptor beta chains from one sample sequenced in a study of regulatory T cells in long-lasting Graves disease. Time point of the sample: persistent/refractory GD, antithyroid drugs over 5 years with positive TRAb. There was RNA extracted from PBMCs, and the TCR library was made from it. Library construction for TCR beta used iRepertoire HTBI primers and Arm-PCR of CDR3 regions. One entry per CDR3 protein, called by TCRdb with MiXCR from the multiplex PCR reads. The sample holds roughly 450,000 distinct CDR3 sequences, about 20% seen once. Sequencing used peripheral blood mononuclear cells (PBMCs), obtained when the disease was refractory, from a patient treated with antithyroid drugs. These receptors were collected from a female donor with Graves disease.

Ten or more counts support this clonotype. This chain links TRBV7-9 with TRBJ1-2; the D gene is possibly TRBD1 (6 bases). Germline V gene lookup returns CDR1 SEHNR and CDR2 FQNEAQ (reference sequence). This CDR3 is 12 amino acids long. V lost 5 bases to trimming and J lost 6 bases, with 10 bases between them. In DNA form, the CDR3 reads TGTGCCAGCAGCCAGGGGTTGAATGGCTACACCTTC. Amino acids: CASSQGLNGYTF.

This clonotype was seen a few times. This chain joins TRBV7-2 and TRBJ2-2; TRBD1 matches at 8 bases. Per the germline V gene, CDR1 is SGHTA and CDR2 is FQGNSA. The CDR3 covers 15 residues. Trimming at V came to 3 bases and at J to 2 bases, leaving 2 bases not matched to a gene. CDR3 in DNA: TGTGCCAGCAGCTTTCAGGGGGCCAACACCGGGGAGCTGTTTTTT. This codes for CASSFQGANTGELFF. The full variable domain, completed using reference TRBV7-2 and TRBJ2-2, is GAGVSQSPSNKVTEKGKDVELRCDPISGHTALYWYRQSLGQGLEFLIYFQGNSAPDKSGLPSDRFSAERTGGSVSTLTIQRTQQEDSAVYLCASSFQGANTGELFFGEGSRLTVL.

This clonotype was picked up a small number of times. The chain employs TRBV7-9 and TRBJ1-2; D might be TRBD1 (5 bases). CDR3 length: 16 amino acids. Germline V gene sequence: CDR1 SEHNR, CDR2 FQNEAQ (reference sequence). V lost 5 bases, J lost 3 bases, and 19 bases lay in between. The CDR3 loop is CASSPSSGGAYYGYTF. DNA for the CDR3: TGTGCCAGCAGCCCATCTAGTGGAGGGGCGTACTATGGCTACACCTTC.

The sample holds a few counts of this clonotype. V is TRBV7-2 and J is TRBJ1-5, with D possibly being TRBD1 (6 bases). The CDR3 spans 14 residues. V lost 6 bases and J lost 3, with 12 bases in between. Germline CDR1 is SGHTA and CDR2 is FQGNSA. CDR3 in amino acids: CASSLDRNNQPQHF. CDR3 nucleotide sequence: TGTGCCAGCAGTCTGGACAGAAACAATCAGCCCCAGCATTTT.

The chain links TRBV20-1 to TRBJ1-3; 7 bases align to TRBD1. CDR1 DFQATT and CDR2 SNEGSKA come from the germline V gene (reference sequence). This CDR3 is 13 amino acids long. Trimming cost V 3 bases and J 3 bases; bases outside gene matches: 2. The CDR3 reads CSASRDSGNTIYF. As DNA, the CDR3 is TGCAGTGCTAGCCGGGACAGTGGAAACACCATATATTTT.

V and J are TRBV20-1 and TRBJ1-2; maybe TRBD1 (6 bases). V lost 3 bases and J lost 2, with 10 bases in between. This CDR3 spans 13 amino acids. Germline CDR1 is DFQATT and CDR2 is SNEGSKA (reference sequence). CDR3 bases: TGCAGTGCTAGGGACGACAGGAACTATGGCTACACCTTC. It encodes CSARDDRNYGYTF.

This clonotype has ten or more counts. The chain links TRBV27 to TRBJ2-7; no reliable D call. The CDR3 loop spans 16 amino acids. The germline V gene has CDR1 MNHEY and CDR2 SMNVEV (reference sequence). Trimming shortened V by 2 bases and J by 0 bases, and 14 bases separated the two germline ends. The CDR3 DNA follows: TGTGCCAGCAGTTTACGAACCGGGCAAAGCTCCTACGAGCAGTACTTC. This codes for CASSLRTGQSSYEQYF.

Only one count was recorded for this clonotype. The chain is built from TRBV20-1 and TRBJ2-3; D may be TRBD1 (5 bases). CDR1 DFQATT and CDR2 SNEGSKA come from the germline V gene (reference sequence). Trimming stripped 0 bases from V and 0 bases from J, with 7 bases between. CDR3 length equals 14 residues. CDR3 protein: CSARDPGSTDTQYF. CDR3 bases: TGCAGTGCTAGAGATCCAGGGAGCACAGATACGCAGTATTTT.

The CDR3 coding sequence is TGTGCCAGCAGTTACTCGACCCCTGGAAACACCATATATTTT. Translated, it gives CASSYSTPGNTIYF. The V and J genes are TRBV6-6 and TRBJ1-3; D remains unclear. Germline CDR1 is MNHNY and CDR2 is SVGAGI (reference sequence). CDR3 size: 14 residues. Trimming left V 0 bases short and J 2 bases short, with 5 bases between.